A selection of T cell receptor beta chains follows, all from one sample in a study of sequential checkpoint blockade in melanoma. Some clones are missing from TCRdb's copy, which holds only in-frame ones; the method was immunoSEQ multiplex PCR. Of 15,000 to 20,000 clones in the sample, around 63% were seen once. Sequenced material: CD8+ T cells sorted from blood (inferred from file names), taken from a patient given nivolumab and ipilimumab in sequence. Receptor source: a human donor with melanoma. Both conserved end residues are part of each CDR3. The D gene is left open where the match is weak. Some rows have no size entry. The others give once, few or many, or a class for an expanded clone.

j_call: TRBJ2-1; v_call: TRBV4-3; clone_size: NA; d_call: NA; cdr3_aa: CASSQGTGNEQFF; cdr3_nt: TGCGCCAGCAGCCAGGGGACTGGCAATGAGCAGTTCTTC
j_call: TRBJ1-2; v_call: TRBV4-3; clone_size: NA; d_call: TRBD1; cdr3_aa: CASSQDAPGGVTGYTF; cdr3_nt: TGCGCCAGCAGCCAAGACGCCCCAGGGGGCGTCACTGGCTACACCTTC
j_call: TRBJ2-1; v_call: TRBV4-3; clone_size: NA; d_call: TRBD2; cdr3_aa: CASSQETDGRVYNEQFF; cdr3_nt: TGCGCCAGCAGCCAAGAGACTGACGGGAGGGTCTACAATGAGCAGTTCTTC
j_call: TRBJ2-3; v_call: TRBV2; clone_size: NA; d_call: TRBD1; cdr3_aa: CARGQENTDTQYF; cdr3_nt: TGTGCCAGGGGACAGGAGAACACAGATACGCAGTATTTT
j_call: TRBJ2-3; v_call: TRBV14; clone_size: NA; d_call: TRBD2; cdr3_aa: CASSQEETSGRGTQYF; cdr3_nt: TGTGCCAGCAGCCAAGAGGAAACTAGCGGGAGGGGTACGCAGTATTTT
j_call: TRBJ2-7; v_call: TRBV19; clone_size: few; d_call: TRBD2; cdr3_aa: CASSTIAGGSHEQYF; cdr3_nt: TGTGCCAGTAGTACCATAGCGGGAGGTTCCCACGAGCAGTACTTC
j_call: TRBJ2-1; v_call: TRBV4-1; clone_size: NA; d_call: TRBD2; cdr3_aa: CASSILAGSYNEQFF; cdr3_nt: TGCGCCAGCAGCATTTTAGCGGGCTCCTACAATGAGCAGTTCTTC
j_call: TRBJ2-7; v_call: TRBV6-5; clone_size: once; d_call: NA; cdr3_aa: CASSYSLDSAYEQYF; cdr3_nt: TGTGCCAGCAGTTACTCGTTGGACAGTGCCTACGAGCAGTACTTC
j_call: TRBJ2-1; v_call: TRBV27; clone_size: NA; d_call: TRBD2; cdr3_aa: CASSLFAGVRNEQFF; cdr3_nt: TGTGCCAGCAGTTTGTTTGCGGGAGTCCGCAATGAGCAGTTCTTC
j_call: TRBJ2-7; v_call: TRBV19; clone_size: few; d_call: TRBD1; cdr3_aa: CASSMTGDTYEQYF; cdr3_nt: TGTGCCAGTAGTATGACAGGGGACACCTACGAGCAGTACTTC
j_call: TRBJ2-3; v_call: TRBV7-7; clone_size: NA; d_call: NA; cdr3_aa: CASSLGTGLDTQYF; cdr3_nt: TGTGCTAGCAGCTTAGGGACTGGATTAGATACGCAGTATTTT
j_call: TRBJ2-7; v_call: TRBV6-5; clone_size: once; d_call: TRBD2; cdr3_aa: CASSTTGGALYEQYF; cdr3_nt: TGTGCCAGCAGTACAACGGGGGGGGCGCTCTACGAGCAGTACTTC
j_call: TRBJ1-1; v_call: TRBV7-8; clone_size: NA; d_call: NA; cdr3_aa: CASSRGFGVTEAFF; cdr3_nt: TGTGCCAGCAGCCGGGGTTTCGGGGTAACTGAAGCTTTCTTT
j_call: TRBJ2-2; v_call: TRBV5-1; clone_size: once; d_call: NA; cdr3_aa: CASSLTGNTGELFF; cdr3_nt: TGCGCCAGCAGCTTAACAGGGAACACCGGGGAGCTGTTTTTT
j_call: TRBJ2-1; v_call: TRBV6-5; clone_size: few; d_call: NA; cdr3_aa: CAVSSSISYNEQFF; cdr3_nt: TGTGCCGTCTCCTCGTCTATCTCCTACAATGAGCAGTTCTTC
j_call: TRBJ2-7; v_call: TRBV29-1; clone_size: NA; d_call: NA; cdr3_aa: CSVATGEVYEQYF; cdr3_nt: TGCAGCGTTGCTACAGGGGAGGTCTACGAGCAGTACTTC
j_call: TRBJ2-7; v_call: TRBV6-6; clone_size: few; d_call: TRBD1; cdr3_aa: CASSWTGGYEQYF; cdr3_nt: TGTGCCAGCAGTTGGACAGGGGGATACGAGCAGTACTTC
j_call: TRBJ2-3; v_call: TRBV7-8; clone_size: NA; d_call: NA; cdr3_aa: CASSPPRDSGDTDTQYF; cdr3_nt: TGTGCCAGCAGCCCCCCTCGGGACTCCGGGGACACAGATACGCAGTATTTT
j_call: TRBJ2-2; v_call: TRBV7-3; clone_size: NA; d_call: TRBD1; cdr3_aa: CASSSQGAGTGELFF; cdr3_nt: TGTGCCAGCAGCTCACAGGGGGCTGGCACCGGGGAGCTGTTTTTT
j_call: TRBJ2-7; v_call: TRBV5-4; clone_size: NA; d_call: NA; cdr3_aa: CASSLLRIDSEFYEQYF; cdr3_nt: TGTGCCAGCAGCTTACTTCGTATAGACTCCGAATTCTACGAGCAGTACTTC
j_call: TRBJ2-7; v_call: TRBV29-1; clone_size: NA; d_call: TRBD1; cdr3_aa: CSVVPGQGSYEQYF; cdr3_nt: TGCAGCGTGGTCCCGGGACAGGGATCCTACGAGCAGTACTTC
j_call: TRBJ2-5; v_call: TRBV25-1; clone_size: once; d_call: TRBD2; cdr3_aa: CASSLSTSGQETQYF; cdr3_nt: TGTGCCAGCAGTCTGTCGACTAGCGGTCAAGAGACCCAGTACTTC
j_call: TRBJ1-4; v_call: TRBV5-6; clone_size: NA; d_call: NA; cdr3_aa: CASSPANRDGRSEKLFF; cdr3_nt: TGTGCCAGCAGCCCGGCCAACAGGGACGGGCGTAGTGAAAAACTGTTTTTT
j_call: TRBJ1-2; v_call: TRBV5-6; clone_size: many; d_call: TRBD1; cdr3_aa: CASSNPTGVYGYTF; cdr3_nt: TGTGCCAGCAGCAACCCGACAGGGGTATATGGCTACACCTTC